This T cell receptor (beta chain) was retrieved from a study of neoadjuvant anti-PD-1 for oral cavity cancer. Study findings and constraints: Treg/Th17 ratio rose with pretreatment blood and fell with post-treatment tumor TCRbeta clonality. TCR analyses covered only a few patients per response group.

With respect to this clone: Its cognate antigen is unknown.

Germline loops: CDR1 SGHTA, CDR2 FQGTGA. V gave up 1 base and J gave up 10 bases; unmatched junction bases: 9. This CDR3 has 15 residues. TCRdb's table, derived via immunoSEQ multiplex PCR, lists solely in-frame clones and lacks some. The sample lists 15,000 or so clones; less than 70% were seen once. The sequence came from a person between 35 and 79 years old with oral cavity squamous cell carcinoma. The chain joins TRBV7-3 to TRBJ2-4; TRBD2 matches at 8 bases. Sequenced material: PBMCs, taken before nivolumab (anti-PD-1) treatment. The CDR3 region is CASSLISRAGGIQYF. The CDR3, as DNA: TGTGCCAGCAGCTTAATAAGTCGGGCGGGAGGTATTCAGTACTTC.